This is a list of T cell receptor beta chains from one sample in a study of regulatory T cells in long-lasting Graves disease. Each CDR3 protein gets one entry after TCRdb re-called the multiplex PCR reads with MiXCR. Here the sample spans hundreds of thousands of distinct CDR3 sequences, 16% being singletons. This sample was shared with a second study, whose subject was T cells in Graves' hyperthyroidism and ophthalmopathy.

The sample was peripheral blood mononuclear cells (PBMCs), taken at new diagnosis, from a patient treated with antithyroid drugs. The origin of the receptors is a man aged 40-49 years with Graves disease. Both conserved end residues are part of each CDR3. A D gene is named only where the DNA matches it firmly. Only some rows state a clone size, as once, few, many or a class for expanded clones.

d_gene: TRBD2; j_gene: TRBJ2-5; v_gene: TRBV6-5; abundance: -; CDR3nt: TGTGCCAGCAGTTACACAAAATGGGCGGGGGGAGGAGAGACCCAGTACTTC; CDR3aa: CASSYTKWAGGGETQYF
d_gene: -; j_gene: TRBJ2-3; v_gene: TRBV5-1; abundance: many; CDR3nt: TGCGCCAGCACTTACAGCTTAGGCACAGATACGCAGTATTTT; CDR3aa: CASTYSLGTDTQYF
d_gene: -; j_gene: TRBJ1-5; v_gene: TRBV4-2; abundance: many; CDR3nt: TGTGCCAGCAGCCAAGATCAAGGGCGGAGGAATCAGCCCCAGCATTTT; CDR3aa: CASSQDQGRRNQPQHF
d_gene: TRBD1; j_gene: TRBJ1-4; v_gene: TRBV5-6; abundance: few; CDR3nt: TGTGCCAGCAGCTTCCGGGACAGAAGAAATGAAAAACTGTTTTTT; CDR3aa: CASSFRDRRNEKLFF
d_gene: TRBD2; j_gene: TRBJ2-3; v_gene: TRBV6-2/TRBV6-3; abundance: few; CDR3nt: TGTGCCAGCAGTTACTCGAAGGCGGTAGCGGGGACTAGCACATATACGCAGTATTTT; CDR3aa: CASSYSKAVAGTSTYTQYF
d_gene: -; j_gene: TRBJ1-1; v_gene: TRBV5-1; abundance: few; CDR3nt: TGCGCCAGCAGCTTGGGACAGGTTGGGACTGAAGCTTTCTTT; CDR3aa: CASSLGQVGTEAFF
d_gene: TRBD1; j_gene: TRBJ2-5; v_gene: TRBV28; abundance: many; CDR3nt: TGTGCCAGCAGTCCCCGTCGACAGGGCGGCGAGACCCAGTACTTC; CDR3aa: CASSPRRQGGETQYF
d_gene: -; j_gene: TRBJ1-4; v_gene: TRBV6-1; abundance: -; CDR3nt: TGTGCCAGCAGGGGACGGCTAGATAATGAAAAACTGTTTTTT; CDR3aa: CASRGRLDNEKLFF
d_gene: -; j_gene: TRBJ2-1; v_gene: TRBV11-2; abundance: many; CDR3nt: TGTGCCAGCACCAGTCCGACTAGGTACTCCTACAATGAGCAGTTCTTC; CDR3aa: CASTSPTRYSYNEQFF
d_gene: TRBD1; j_gene: TRBJ2-1; v_gene: TRBV24-1; abundance: many; CDR3nt: TGTGCCACCAGTGATCCCTGGGGGGGACAGGGCAACAATGAGCAGTTCTTC; CDR3aa: CATSDPWGGQGNNEQFF
d_gene: -; j_gene: TRBJ2-7; v_gene: TRBV5-5; abundance: many; CDR3nt: TGTGCCAGCAGCTCCGTCAACTCCTACGAGCAGTACTTC; CDR3aa: CASSSVNSYEQYF
d_gene: -; j_gene: TRBJ1-6; v_gene: TRBV28; abundance: many; CDR3nt: TGTGCCAGCATCCCCGGTGGCTCCTATAATTCACCCCTCCACTTT; CDR3aa: CASIPGGSYNSPLHF
d_gene: TRBD1; j_gene: TRBJ1-1; v_gene: TRBV7-9; abundance: many; CDR3nt: TGTGCCAGCAGCTTAGAATATACCGGGACAGGTTACACTGAAGCTTTCTTT; CDR3aa: CASSLEYTGTGYTEAFF
d_gene: -; j_gene: TRBJ2-1; v_gene: TRBV20-1; abundance: many; CDR3nt: TGCAGTGTTGCTTCGGGGGTAAGCTCCTACAATGAGCAGTTCTTC; CDR3aa: CSVASGVSSYNEQFF
d_gene: -; j_gene: TRBJ1-1; v_gene: TRBV7-2; abundance: many; CDR3nt: TGTGCCAGCAGCTTCATCAGGGCTTCGAACACTGAAGCTTTCTTT; CDR3aa: CASSFIRASNTEAFF
d_gene: -; j_gene: TRBJ1-3; v_gene: TRBV4-2; abundance: -; CDR3nt: TGTGCCAGCAGCCAAGATAGGACGAGCCGCTCTGGAAACACCATATATTTT; CDR3aa: CASSQDRTSRSGNTIYF
d_gene: -; j_gene: TRBJ1-1; v_gene: TRBV28; abundance: many; CDR3nt: TGTGCCAGCAGTCCCTGGGGTGGCGAGCCGAACACTGAAGCTTTCTTT; CDR3aa: CASSPWGGEPNTEAFF
d_gene: TRBD1; j_gene: TRBJ1-4; v_gene: TRBV28; abundance: many; CDR3nt: TGTGCCAGCAGTCCCCCGGGTCCAGGGGGTGAAAAACTGTTTTTT; CDR3aa: CASSPPGPGGEKLFF
d_gene: -; j_gene: TRBJ2-4; v_gene: TRBV4-1; abundance: -; CDR3nt: TGCGCCAGCAGCCAAGACAGCCGGGTCGACAAAAACATTCAGTACTTC; CDR3aa: CASSQDSRVDKNIQYF
d_gene: -; j_gene: TRBJ1-1; v_gene: TRBV7-3; abundance: many; CDR3nt: TGTGCCAGCAGCTTAACGAGCAGGGCGGGAGGGGGCACTGAAGCTTTCTTT; CDR3aa: CASSLTSRAGGGTEAFF
d_gene: TRBD2; j_gene: TRBJ2-5; v_gene: TRBV7-9; abundance: many; CDR3nt: TGTGCCAGCAGCCCGAACGGGGGAGGGCTAGAGACCCAGTACTTC; CDR3aa: CASSPNGGGLETQYF
d_gene: -; j_gene: TRBJ1-1; v_gene: TRBV29-1; abundance: few; CDR3nt: TGCAGCGCGGACACGCAACAGAACACTGAAGCTTTCTTT; CDR3aa: CSADTQQNTEAFF
d_gene: -; j_gene: TRBJ1-5; v_gene: TRBV27; abundance: few; CDR3nt: TGTGCCAGCAGTTTATCGATGGACCAGCCCCAGCATTTT; CDR3aa: CASSLSMDQPQHF
d_gene: -; j_gene: TRBJ1-2; v_gene: TRBV6-1; abundance: -; CDR3nt: TGTGCCAGCAGCTCCCGCCCTTATGGCTACACCTTC; CDR3aa: CASSSRPYGYTF
d_gene: -; j_gene: TRBJ1-5; v_gene: TRBV12-5; abundance: -; CDR3nt: TGTGCTAGTGGTTTGTGGGGGAACAATCAGCCCCAGCATTTT; CDR3aa: CASGLWGNNQPQHF
d_gene: TRBD1; j_gene: TRBJ2-7; v_gene: TRBV12-3/TRBV12-4; abundance: -; CDR3nt: TGTGCCAGCAGTTTGGGGGACAGGGGGATCGGTGGATACGAGCAGTACTTC; CDR3aa: CASSLGDRGIGGYEQYF
d_gene: -; j_gene: TRBJ2-3; v_gene: TRBV15; abundance: few; CDR3nt: TGTGCCACCAGCCAAAGGCACCTTAGCACAGATACGCAGTATTTT; CDR3aa: CATSQRHLSTDTQYF
d_gene: TRBD1; j_gene: TRBJ1-2; v_gene: TRBV5-1; abundance: few; CDR3nt: TGCGCCAGCAGCCAGGCAGTACAGGGGCATGGCTACACCTTC; CDR3aa: CASSQAVQGHGYTF
d_gene: -; j_gene: TRBJ2-3; v_gene: TRBV5-4; abundance: many; CDR3nt: TGTGCCAGCAGACCCGACCTACCTAGCACAGATACGCAGTATTTT; CDR3aa: CASRPDLPSTDTQYF
d_gene: -; j_gene: TRBJ2-7; v_gene: TRBV6-1; abundance: many; CDR3nt: TGTGCCAGCAGGGACTTTGCCAGGGAGTCCTACGAGCAGTACTTC; CDR3aa: CASRDFARESYEQYF
d_gene: TRBD1; j_gene: TRBJ2-7; v_gene: TRBV5-1; abundance: -; CDR3nt: TGCGCCAGCAGCCCCGGGACAGGGTCCCACGAGCAGTACTTC; CDR3aa: CASSPGTGSHEQYF
d_gene: -; j_gene: TRBJ1-2; v_gene: TRBV4-1; abundance: -; CDR3nt: TGCGCCAGCAGCCGAACCCCGGAGGGGCACACCTTC; CDR3aa: CASSRTPEGHTF
d_gene: -; j_gene: TRBJ1-1; v_gene: TRBV30; abundance: -; CDR3nt: TGTGCCTGGAGTGATACTCGGTGGGGCACTGAAGCTTTCTTT; CDR3aa: CAWSDTRWGTEAFF
d_gene: -; j_gene: TRBJ1-5; v_gene: TRBV12-3/TRBV12-4; abundance: many; CDR3nt: TGTGCCAGCAGTCTAGCGACACAGGGACAGCCCCAGCATTTT; CDR3aa: CASSLATQGQPQHF
d_gene: -; j_gene: TRBJ1-1; v_gene: TRBV6-2/TRBV6-3; abundance: few; CDR3nt: TGTGCCAGCAGTTCTTCTTCAGAAGCTCTCTTT; CDR3aa: CASSSSSEALF
d_gene: -; j_gene: TRBJ2-3; v_gene: TRBV2; abundance: few; CDR3nt: TGTGCCAGCAGTGAAGCATGGAACGGGGGCAGGGGCGAAGATACGCAGTATTTT; CDR3aa: CASSEAWNGGRGEDTQYF
d_gene: TRBD1; j_gene: TRBJ2-7; v_gene: TRBV10-3; abundance: many; CDR3nt: TGTGCCATCAGTGAGCCGGGACAGGGGGTGACGCGCTACGAGCAGTACTTC; CDR3aa: CAISEPGQGVTRYEQYF
d_gene: -; j_gene: TRBJ2-4; v_gene: TRBV29-1; abundance: many; CDR3nt: TGCAGCGTTATTGCGCTCTACATTCAGTACTTC; CDR3aa: CSVIALYIQYF